The 13 T cell receptor beta chains below all came from one sample that was sequenced in a study of CD8 T cells in ankylosing spondylitis. TCRdb independently ran MiXCR on the 5' RACE reads; one entry per CDR3 protein. This table holds 700,000 or so distinct CDR3 sequences, around 17% found once. Their recognized antigens are unknown. Study conclusions and caveats: Blood of patients with ankylosing spondylitis appeared to be characterized by a TCR beta motif of eight highly homologous variants.

Sequenced material: blood, either unsorted or a sorted T cell fraction (not recorded which). The receptors shown here come from a male donor with ankylosing spondylitis.

This clonotype was found a few times. The DNA for the CDR3 is TGTGCCAGCAGTCCACCGGGACGACTAAGCTCCTACGAGCAGTACTTC. Translation gives CASSPPGRLSSYEQYF. V gene TRBV7-2 combines with J gene TRBJ2-7, with D possibly called TRBD1 or TRBD2 (5 bases each). Per germline, CDR1 SGHTA and CDR2 FQGNSA. This CDR3 contains 16 residues. With 6 bases removed from V and 0 bases from J, the gap between germline ends came to 18 bases.

This clonotype was counted only a few times. The chain uses TRBV20-1 and TRBJ2-7; TRBD2 agrees at 7 bases. V gave up 5 bases and J gave up 0 bases; unmatched junction bases: 4. In germline, CDR1 is DFQATT, CDR2 SNEGSKA (reference sequence). This CDR3 has 13 residues. This chain's CDR3 is CSAWTRASYEQYF. The CDR3 DNA sequence: TGCAGTGCTTGGACTAGGGCCTCCTACGAGCAGTACTTC.

In this sample, this clonotype turned up a few times. The V call is TRBV5-6, the J call TRBJ2-1; D is ambiguous. Trimming pared 1 base from V and 3 bases from J, leaving 14 bases between. The CDR3 extends over 16 amino acids. CDR1 SGHDT and CDR2 YYEEEE come from the germline V gene. The CDR3, as DNA: TGTGCCAGCAGCTTGTTTCAAGGGCAGTTCTACAATGAGCAGTTCTTC. It encodes CASSLFQGQFYNEQFF. Supplemented by reference TRBV5-6 and TRBJ2-1, the full variable domain reads DAGVTQSPTHLIKTRGQQVTLRCSPKSGHDTVSWYQQALGQGPQFIFQYYEEEERQRGNFPDRFSGHQFPNYSSELNVNALLLGDSALYLCASSLFQGQFYNEQFFGPGTRLTVL.

This clonotype was seen more than once but under ten times. V gene TRBV7-9 combines with J gene TRBJ2-1; weak D call: TRBD2 (5 bases). This CDR3 is 16 amino acids long. The germline V gene encodes CDR1 SEHNR and CDR2 FQNEAQ (reference sequence). V dropped 2 bases and J dropped 3 bases, with 14 bases sitting between them. CDR3 in amino acids: CASSLLASTGYNEQFF. Here the CDR3 DNA reads TGTGCCAGCAGCTTACTAGCCAGCACGGGCTACAATGAGCAGTTCTTC.

There are a few counts of this clonotype. The CDR3 DNA reads as TGCAGCGCCCAAGCACGTCCGAACACTGAAGCTTTCTTT. It specifies CSAQARPNTEAFF. The V gene is TRBV29-1, the J gene TRBJ1-1, with D unresolved. The CDR3 loop spans 13 amino acids. V gave up 7 bases and J gave up 1 base, with 13 bases separating them. Germline V gene lookup returns CDR1 SQVTM and CDR2 ANQGSEA.

The chain links TRBV5-1 to TRBJ2-1; possibly TRBD1 or TRBD2 for D (5 bases each). CDR1 and CDR2 (germline): SGHRS, YFSETQ. The CDR3 sequence is 15 residues long. V shed 4 bases and J shed 4 bases, with 15 bases lying between them. The CDR3 nucleotides are TGCGCCAGCAGCCCGGCCGAGGGGCTATACAATGAGCAGTTCTTC. Amino acids: CASSPAEGLYNEQFF.

V usage is TRBV7-6 and J usage is TRBJ2-3; D is possibly TRBD1 (6 bases). The germline V and J ends were trimmed by 1 base and 8 bases, with 16 bases remaining between them. The CDR3 totals 15 residues. Germline CDR1 and CDR2: SGHVS and FNYEAQ. CDR3 in DNA: TGTGCCAGCAGCTTAGTTGGGGGCCGAGAAGGTACGCAGTATTTT. It codes for CASSLVGGREGTQYF.

This rearrangement joins TRBV6-5 to TRBJ1-3; D is uncertain. Germline values: CDR1 MNHEY, CDR2 SVGAGI. With 2 bases removed from V and 0 bases from J, the gap between germline ends came to 11 bases. The CDR3 extends over 16 amino acids. The CDR3 loop reads CASSYVAPDSGNTIYF. CDR3 nucleotide sequence: TGTGCCAGCAGTTACGTAGCGCCAGACTCTGGAAACACCATATATTTT.

The chain carries TRBV6-1 and TRBJ1-4; a weak D match, TRBD1 (6 bases). Germline V gene sequence: CDR1 MNHNS, CDR2 SASEGT. V was pared by 7 bases and J by 8 bases, with 17 bases between. The CDR3 sequence is 14 residues long. CDR3 bases: TGTGCCAGCACCCCGGGGGGGCGCGGAGAAAAACTGTTTTTT. This sequence encodes CASTPGGRGEKLFF.

This clonotype was found a few times. The genes are TRBV4-1 and TRBJ1-2; weak D call: TRBD1 (5 bases). The CDR3 has 16 residues. Germline CDR1 MGHRA, CDR2 YSYEKL. V was trimmed by 2 bases and J by 5 bases, leaving 18 bases between them. CDR3 loop: CASSQQQAQRSYGYTF. CDR3 sequence (DNA): TGCGCCAGCAGCCAACAACAGGCCCAAAGGTCGTATGGCTACACCTTC.

In this sample, this clonotype turned up a few times. The genes are TRBV25-1 and TRBJ1-2, with D perhaps matching TRBD1 (6 bases). Germline V gene sequence: CDR1 MGHDK, CDR2 SYGVNS. Trimming pared 2 bases from V and 2 bases from J, leaving 12 bases between. The CDR3 is 15 amino acids. The CDR3 sequence: CASSEPSGGNYGYTF. DNA for the CDR3: TGTGCCAGCAGTGAACCTTCGGGGGGCAACTATGGCTACACCTTC.

DNA of the CDR3: TGCAGTCGATGGGATCCCAACACCGGGGAGCTGTTTTTT. Amino acid sequence: CSRWDPNTGELFF. The genes are TRBV20-1 and TRBJ2-2, with D unresolved. V lost 8 bases and J lost 2, with 12 bases in between. Per germline, CDR1 DFQATT and CDR2 SNEGSKA (reference sequence). This CDR3 has 13 residues.

The V gene is TRBV2, the J gene TRBJ1-6; 7 nucleotides agree with TRBD1. V shed 6 bases and J 7 bases; nucleotides not matched to a gene: 9. The CDR3 extends over 15 amino acids. Germline CDR1 and CDR2: SNHLY and FYNNEI. This chain's CDR3 is CASRAPTGTNSPLHF. For the CDR3, the DNA is TGTGCCAGCAGAGCCCCGACAGGGACGAATTCACCCCTCCACTTT.